The 26 T cell receptor beta chains presented below share a single source sample, sequenced in a study of T cells in narcolepsy. Some clones are missing from TCRdb's copy, which holds only in-frame ones; the method was immunoSEQ multiplex PCR. The sample carries 15,000 to 20,000 clones, 72% recorded once. The sequenced sample consisted of CD45RA- memory CD8+ T cells from PBMCs. The source is a human donor with narcolepsy.

This chain links TRBV27 with TRBJ2-4; D is perhaps TRBD2 (5 bases). Germline V gives CDR1 MNHEY, CDR2 SMNVEV (reference sequence). The CDR3 is made up of 14 amino acids. V was pared by 8 bases and J by 3 bases, with 14 bases between. CDR3 nucleotide sequence: TGTGCCAGCCAAGACGCGGGCGTCAAAAACATTCAGTACTTC. This sequence encodes CASQDAGVKNIQYF.

This chain uses TRBV9 with TRBJ2-1, with D unresolved. V shed 0 bases and J shed 2 bases, with 15 bases lying between them. Germline CDR1 reads SGDLS; CDR2 reads YYNGEE. This CDR3 is built from 17 residues. The CDR3 protein is CASSVGDWEIAYNEQFF. CDR3 in DNA: TGTGCCAGCAGCGTAGGAGACTGGGAAATCGCCTACAATGAGCAGTTCTTC.

This chain links TRBV7-2 with TRBJ1-1; TRBD1 is a possible D gene (5 bases). Per the germline V gene, CDR1 is SGHTA and CDR2 is FQGNSA. Trimming pared 6 bases from V and 3 bases from J, leaving 14 bases between. CDR3 length equals 14 residues. CDR3 sequence reads: CASRVGDEDTEAFF. The CDR3 bases are TGTGCCAGCAGGGTAGGGGATGAGGACACTGAAGCTTTCTTT.

J is TRBJ1-6 and V is TRBV9, with 8 positions matching TRBD1. V lost 3 bases to trimming and J lost 3 bases; unmatched junction nucleotides: 8. The germline V gene encodes CDR1 SGDLS and CDR2 YYNGEE. The CDR3 covers 17 residues. The CDR3 DNA reads TGTGCCAGCAGCGCGAGACAGGGGCCAGACTATAATTCACCCCTCCACTTT. Translated: CASSARQGPDYNSPLHF.

The V and J genes are TRBV9 and TRBJ2-7; TRBD2 matches at 8 bases. The germline V gene has CDR1 SGDLS and CDR2 YYNGEE. Unmatched junction bases numbered 9, after V lost 7 bases and J lost 3 bases. The CDR3 runs 14 residues. CDR3 region: CASRRGGMDYEQYF. The CDR3 DNA sequence: TGTGCCAGCCGTCGCGGGGGGATGGACTACGAGCAGTACTTC.

The chain has TRBV9 and TRBJ1-1, with a possible D match to TRBD1 (5 bases). This CDR3 comprises 13 residues. The V end lost 3 bases, the J end lost 4 bases, and 10 bases lay between the germline ends. CDR1 SGDLS and CDR2 YYNGEE come from the germline V gene. The CDR3 protein is CASSAQTATEAFF. Written as DNA, the CDR3 is TGTGCCAGCAGCGCCCAGACAGCCACTGAAGCTTTCTTT.

This rearrangement joins TRBV15 to TRBJ2-3; D may be TRBD2 (6 bases). The CDR3 is 15 residues long. CDR1 and CDR2 from the germline V gene are LNHNV and YYDKDF (reference sequence). V shed 4 bases and J shed 0 bases, with 11 bases lying between them. CDR3 sequence (DNA): TGTGCCACCAGCACCGGGACTTCTAGCACAGATACGCAGTATTTT. Residues: CATSTGTSSTDTQYF.

The gene calls are TRBV23-1 and TRBJ1-5; 10 positions agree with TRBD1. TRBV23-1 is noted as an ORF with a role that remains uncertain. The V gene end was trimmed by 2 bases and the J gene end by 0 bases; junction bases not matched to a gene: 7. The CDR3 is 18 amino acids. DNA of the CDR3: TGCGCCAGCAGTCAACCGGGACAGGGGATGAGTAGCAATCAGCCCCAGCATTTT. The encoded protein is CASSQPGQGMSSNQPQHF.

The rearrangement uses TRBV7-9 and TRBJ1-2, with D uncertain. CDR3 length: 14 residues. Germline CDR1 reads SEHNR; CDR2 reads FQNEAQ (reference sequence). V lost 1 base and J 6 bases, leaving 12 bases between the germline ends. The CDR3 DNA is TGTGCCAGCAGCTTAGTCCCCGGGATCGATGGCTACACCTTC. This sequence encodes CASSLVPGIDGYTF.

This clone was counted only a few times. The chain links TRBV19 to TRBJ1-1; D possibly corresponds to TRBD1 (6 bases). V lost 5 bases and J 3 bases, leaving 13 bases between the germline ends. Germline V gene lookup returns CDR1 LNHDA and CDR2 SQIVND (reference sequence). The CDR3 has 14 amino acids. CDR3 region: CASSFRTEYTEAFF. Here the CDR3 DNA reads TGTGCCAGTAGTTTCCGGACAGAGTACACTGAAGCTTTCTTT.

V is TRBV5-1 and J is TRBJ2-1; 7 bases match TRBD2. Germline lookup yields CDR1 SGHRS and CDR2 YFSETQ. The CDR3 is 15 amino acids. V shed 2 bases, J shed 7 bases, and the junction held 9 bases outside the gene matches. The CDR3 nucleotides are TGCGCCAGCAGCTTAGCGGCTGGGGGGGGGAATGAGCAGTTCTTC. Residues: CASSLAAGGGNEQFF.

The chain carries TRBV19 and TRBJ1-2; 8 bases match TRBD1. CDR3 size: 12 residues. Germline V gives CDR1 LNHDA, CDR2 SQIVND (reference sequence). J gave up 5 bases and V 10 bases, and 6 bases lay outside the gene matches. The CDR3 loop is CATLDRVYGYTF. The CDR3, as DNA: TGTGCCACTTTGGACAGGGTATATGGCTACACCTTC.

In its sample, this clone was seen once. This chain links TRBV27 with TRBJ2-3; no clear D. With 2 bases removed from V and 7 bases from J, the gap between germline ends came to 10 bases. This CDR3 spans 13 amino acids. Looked up from germline, CDR1 is MNHEY and CDR2 is SMNVEV (reference sequence). The CDR3 region is CASSLSASYTQYF. In nucleotides, the CDR3 is TGTGCCAGCAGTTTAAGCGCCTCTTATACGCAGTATTTT.

The chain is built from TRBV11-3 and TRBJ2-7; D not resolved. Trimming pared 4 bases from V and 3 bases from J, leaving 16 bases between. Germline V gene lookup returns CDR1 SGHNT and CDR2 YENEEA. This CDR3 is 15 amino acids long. This CDR3 is CASSSSGPVVYEQYF. As DNA, the CDR3 is TGTGCCAGCAGCTCCTCGGGCCCGGTGGTCTACGAGCAGTACTTC.

This clone turned up a few times. V gene TRBV13 combines with J gene TRBJ1-2; 7 nucleotides agree with TRBD1. Germline V CDR1 and CDR2: PRHDT, FYEKMQ (reference sequence). The CDR3 spans 14 residues. V dropped 8 bases and J dropped 0; count of bases not matched to a gene: 6. The CDR3 sequence is CASGETGSNYGYTF. The CDR3 nucleotides read TGTGCCAGCGGGGAGACAGGGTCTAACTATGGCTACACCTTC.

The chain recombines TRBV6-1 with TRBJ2-2, with unresolved D. The CDR3 sequence is 15 residues long. V was clipped by 3 bases and J by 0 bases, with 8 bases between them. Germline V gene lookup returns CDR1 MNHNS and CDR2 SASEGT. The CDR3 sequence is CASSETFSNTGELFF. The CDR3 coding sequence is TGTGCCAGCAGTGAGACGTTCTCGAACACCGGGGAGCTGTTTTTT.

This chain connects TRBV5-1 to TRBJ2-1; 13 bases map to TRBD2. Unmatched junction bases numbered 13, after V lost 4 bases and J lost 9 bases. Germline V gene sequence: CDR1 SGHRS, CDR2 YFSETQ. The CDR3 length is 17 residues. CDR3 in DNA: TGCGCCAGCAGCCTACGGGCGGGGACTAGCGGGGACGGTGAGCAGTTCTTC. Its protein is CASSLRAGTSGDGEQFF.

The rearrangement uses TRBV6-5 and TRBJ2-3; D is ambiguous. The CDR3 has 15 amino acids. V lost 6 bases to trimming and J lost 0 bases, with 13 bases between them. Germline V gene sequence: CDR1 MNHEY, CDR2 SVGAGI. The CDR3 nucleotides are TGTGCCAGCAGCTCGGACGGACGAAGCACAGATACGCAGTATTTT. Amino acid sequence: CASSSDGRSTDTQYF.

V usage is TRBV5-1 and J usage is TRBJ1-2; a weak D match, TRBD1 (5 bases). The length of the CDR3 is 16 residues. Germline assignment: CDR1 SGHRS and CDR2 YFSETQ. V dropped 4 bases and J dropped 5 bases, with 21 bases sitting between them. The CDR3 region has the DNA TGCGCCAGCAGCCCCCACGGGAGGGGCGGAAGGTATGGCTACACCTTC. This encodes CASSPHGRGGRYGYTF. The entire variable domain, with the rest obtained from reference TRBV5-1 and TRBJ1-2, is as follows: KAGVTQTPRYLIKTRGQQVTLSCSPISGHRSVSWYQQTPGQGLQFLFEYFSETQRNKGNFPGRFSGRQFSNSRSEMNVSTLELGDSALYLCASSPHGRGGRYGYTFGSGTRLTVV.

The CDR3 sequence: CASSIWAEYTEAFF. The CDR3 DNA sequence: TGTGCCAGTAGTATATGGGCAGAATACACTGAAGCTTTCTTT. V and J are TRBV19 and TRBJ1-1; no definite D call. There are 14 residues in the CDR3. Germline V CDR1 and CDR2: LNHDA, SQIVND (reference sequence). Trimming took off 2 bases at V and 3 bases at J, with 10 bases between the two ends.

This clone has a single count. The chain links TRBV18 to TRBJ2-1, with 11 bases identical to TRBD2. V lost 3 bases and J lost 8; bases outside the gene matches: 3. Germline lookup yields CDR1 KGHSH and CDR2 LQKENI. The CDR3 has 14 amino acids. The CDR3 sequence: CASSPGTSGYEQFF. CDR3 in DNA: TGTGCCAGCTCACCGGGGACTAGCGGCTATGAGCAGTTCTTC. The full variable domain, with the rest looked up from reference TRBV18 and TRBJ2-1, is NAGVMQNPRHLVRRRGQEARLRCSPMKGHSHVYWYRQLPEEGLKFMVYLQKENIIDESGMPKERFSAEFPKEGPSILRIQQVVRGDSAAYFCASSPGTSGYEQFFGPGTRLTVL.

The rearrangement links TRBV27 to TRBJ2-7, with 9 bases matching TRBD1. This CDR3 has 13 amino acids. The germline CDR1 and CDR2 sequences are MNHEY and SMNVEV (reference sequence). V dropped 6 bases and J dropped 3; count of bases not matched to a gene: 3. CDR3 loop: CASSEDRGYEQYF. CDR3 sequence (DNA): TGTGCCAGCAGCGAGGACAGGGGCTACGAGCAGTACTTC.

About this clone itself: One end of the junction varies from germline; a read error may be responsible. The chain is built from TRBV2 and TRBJ2-5; 12 bases are shared with TRBD2. Germline V gene data show CDR1 as SNHLY and CDR2 as FYNNEI. This CDR3 contains 16 residues. DNA for the CDR3: TGTGCCAGCGGTGAAGGGACTAGCGGGTGGCAAGAGACCCAGTACTTC. It codes for CASGEGTSGWQETQYF.

This chain joins TRBV9 and TRBJ2-5; TRBD1 matches at 10 bases. Germline CDR1 and CDR2: SGDLS and YYNGEE. The V gene end was trimmed by 4 bases and the J gene end by 5 bases; junction bases not matched to a gene: 8. The CDR3 covers 15 residues. CDR3 bases: TGTGCCAGCAGCTTCGGACAGGGGGGTCTGGAGACCCAGTACTTC. Protein: CASSFGQGGLETQYF.

This chain uses TRBV19 with TRBJ1-5; no reliable D call. The CDR3 totals 16 residues. CDR1 is LNHDA and CDR2 is SQIVND in the germline V gene (reference sequence). V was clipped by 2 bases and J by 3 bases, with 14 bases between them. The CDR3 spells CASSIRETEINQPQHF. CDR3 coding DNA: TGTGCCAGTAGTATACGGGAAACAGAGATCAATCAGCCCCAGCATTTT.

The V and J genes are TRBV29-1 and TRBJ1-1, with a possible D match to TRBD1 (6 bases). Germline V gene lookup returns CDR1 SQVTM and CDR2 ANQGSEA. V was pared by 4 bases and J by 5 bases, with 8 bases between. This CDR3 has 11 residues. This CDR3 is CSVGQVTEAFF. In DNA, the CDR3 is TGCAGCGTTGGACAGGTGACTGAAGCTTTCTTT.